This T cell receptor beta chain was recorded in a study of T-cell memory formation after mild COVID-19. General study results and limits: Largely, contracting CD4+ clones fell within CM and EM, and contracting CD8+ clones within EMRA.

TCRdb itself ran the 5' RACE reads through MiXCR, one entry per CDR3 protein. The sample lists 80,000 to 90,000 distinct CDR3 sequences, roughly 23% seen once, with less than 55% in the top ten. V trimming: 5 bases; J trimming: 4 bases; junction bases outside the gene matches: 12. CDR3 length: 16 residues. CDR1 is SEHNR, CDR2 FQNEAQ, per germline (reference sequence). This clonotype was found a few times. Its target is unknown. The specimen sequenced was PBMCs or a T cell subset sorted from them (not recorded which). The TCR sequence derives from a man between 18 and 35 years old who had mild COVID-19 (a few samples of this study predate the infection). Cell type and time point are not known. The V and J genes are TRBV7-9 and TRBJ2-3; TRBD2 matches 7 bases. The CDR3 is CASSPKVGRGADTQYF. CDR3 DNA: TGTGCCAGCAGCCCCAAGGTGGGGAGGGGAGCAGATACGCAGTATTTT.